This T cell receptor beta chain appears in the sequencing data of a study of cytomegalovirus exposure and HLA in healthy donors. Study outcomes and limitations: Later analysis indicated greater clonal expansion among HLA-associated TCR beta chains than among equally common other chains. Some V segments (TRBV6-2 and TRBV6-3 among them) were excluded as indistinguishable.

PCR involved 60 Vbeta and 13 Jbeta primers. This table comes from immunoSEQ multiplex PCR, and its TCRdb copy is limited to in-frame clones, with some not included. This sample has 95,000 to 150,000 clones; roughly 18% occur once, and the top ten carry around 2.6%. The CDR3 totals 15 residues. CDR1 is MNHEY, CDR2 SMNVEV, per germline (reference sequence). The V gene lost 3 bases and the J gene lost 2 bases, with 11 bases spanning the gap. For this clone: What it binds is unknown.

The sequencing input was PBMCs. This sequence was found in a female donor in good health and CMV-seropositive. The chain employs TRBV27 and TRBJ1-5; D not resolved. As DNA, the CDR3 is TGTGCCAGCAGTTTCAACGGGGTTGGCAATCAGCCCCAGCATTTT. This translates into CASSFNGVGNQPQHF.